This T cell receptor beta chain was observed in a study of T cell responses to AZD1222 COVID-19 vaccine. Study-level results: Per reports, nearly half of all spike-specific TCRs target regions that are unmutated in variants. Spike-wide vaccine-associated CD4 TCRs dominated at 160-218 and 743-854. Repertoires were sampled only after the peak T cell response.

Data came from immunoSEQ multiplex PCR; TCRdb stores just in-frame clones and leaves some out. There are approximately 81,000 clones in the sample; about 80% occur only once, and about 1.3% lies in the top ten. With regard to this clone: The antigen remains unidentified.

Deletions cut 5 bases from V and 0 bases from J, with 8 bases between. The CDR3 has 14 amino acids. Germline V gene data show CDR1 as SGHAT and CDR2 as FQNNGV. The TCR sequence derives from an adult who received the AZD1222 COVID-19 vaccine. This sequence joins TRBV11-2 and TRBJ1-5, with D possibly matching TRBD1 (6 bases). Sequenced material: peripheral blood, taken 28 days after the second AZD1222 dose. The CDR3 region is CASSRTDSNQPQHF. Here the CDR3 DNA reads TGTGCCAGCAGCCGGACAGATAGCAATCAGCCCCAGCATTTT.